This T cell receptor (beta chain) was found in a study of T cells in Graves' hyperthyroidism and ophthalmopathy. TCR beta CDR3 sequences were amplified from RNA transcripts. Initially, a first-round RT-PCR of the TCR CDR3 employed the HTBI primer set. TCRdb itself ran the multiplex PCR reads through MiXCR, one entry per CDR3 protein. Found here are 400,000 to 500,000 distinct CDR3 sequences, 13% to 15% of them singletons; the top ten hold around 17%. Germline CDR1 SNHLY, CDR2 FYNNEI. This CDR3 region has 12 residues. V was clipped by 3 bases and J by 6 bases, with 9 bases between them. Study-wide results and limits: Most clonotypes expanded in the thyroid (above 0.001) were also present in blood.

This clonotype showed up many times. Its antigen remains unknown. This receptor was obtained from a woman aged 18-30 years with Graves' hyperthyroidism. The V call is TRBV2, the J call TRBJ2-7; no clear D gene. The sequencing sample was made of blood. The DNA of the CDR3 is TGTGCCAGCAGTGAGTGGGGTGGCGAGCAGTACTTC. This gives the protein CASSEWGGEQYF.